A selection of T cell receptor beta chains follows, all from one sample in a study of shared clonotypes between healthy human individuals. Libraries were prepared by immunoSEQ multiplex PCR; TCRdb keeps only in-frame clonotypes and omits some of them. Counted here are a few million clones, 85% to 95% occurring once; the ten biggest clones make up approximately 0.39%. The sequenced material came from naive CD4+ T cells from PBMCs. The receptors were gathered from a man aged 18 to 29 in good health. Some clones in this sample may be carry-over from other donors' samples. Each CDR3 is given with its conserved first and last residue. A D gene is named only where the DNA matches it firmly. Clone size is not always given. Where it is, it says once, few, many or a class for expanded clones.

j_call d_call clone_size v_call cdr3_nt cdr3_aa
TRBJ2-7 - once TRBV5-1 TGCGCCAGCAGCAACTGGATAGATTCCTACGAGCAGTACTTC CASSNWIDSYEQYF
TRBJ1-2 - - TRBV5-4 TGTGCCAGCAGCTTGGAAAGGGCCGGCTACACCTTC CASSLERAGYTF
TRBJ2-3 - - TRBV21-1 TGTGCCAGCAGTACCGGACAGGGGCCAGATACGCAGTATTTT CASSTGQGPDTQYF
TRBJ2-3 TRBD1 - TRBV5-4 TGTGCCAGCAGCACGACAGGGGGTGGCACAGATACGCAGTATTTT CASSTTGGGTDTQYF
TRBJ2-1 - - TRBV5-4 TGTGCCAGCAGCTCGGGGGGCGGTGATCTAAACAATGAGCAGTTCTTC CASSSGGGDLNNEQFF
TRBJ1-2 - - TRBV7-9 TGTGCCAGCAGCTTAATGGTGAACTATGGCTACACCTTC CASSLMVNYGYTF
TRBJ2-2 TRBD2 - TRBV5-1 TGCGCCAGCAGCTTGGAACTAGCGAGGAACACCGGGGAGCTGTTTTTT CASSLELARNTGELFF
TRBJ2-2 - - TRBV5-1 TGCGCCAGCAGCTTGGGGTGGACAGACGAGACCGGGGAGCTGTTTTTT CASSLGWTDETGELFF
TRBJ2-7 TRBD1 - TRBV25-1 TGTGCCAGCAGTGCCGCCGGGACAGGGTTCTACGAGCAGTACTTC CASSAAGTGFYEQYF
TRBJ2-1 TRBD2 - TRBV5-1 TGCGCCAGCAGCTTGGTCTTAGCGGGAGGGTACAATGAGCAGTTCTTC CASSLVLAGGYNEQFF
TRBJ1-2 TRBD1 - TRBV7-2 TGTGCCAGCAGCTGGGGGTCTGGGACAGGGGACGCCTATGGCTACACCTTC CASSWGSGTGDAYGYTF
TRBJ2-7 - - TRBV11-2 TGTGCCAGCAGTCAAAACAGAGACGAGCAGTACTTC CASSQNRDEQYF